This is a list of T cell receptor beta chains from one sample in a study of blood T cell repertoires in COVID-19. Assay used: immunoSEQ multiplex PCR; TCRdb lists only in-frame clones, some missing. The sample holds 300,000 or so clones, around four fifths seen once. The sequenced material came from peripheral blood. These TCRs come from a woman aged 45-60 years with active or convalescent COVID-19. Both conserved end residues are part of each CDR3. D genes are given only for firm matches. Not every row has a clone size; where given, it reads once, few, many or a size class.

CDR3: CATEVRFTVLTF
DNA: TGTGCCACCGAGGTACGCTTCACAGTCCTGACTTTC
D: .
J: TRBJ2-6
size: once
V: TRBV19

CDR3: CASSPSSFTYEQYF
DNA: TGTGCCAGCAGCCCAAGTAGCTTTACCTACGAGCAGTACTTC
D: .
J: TRBJ2-7
size: few
V: TRBV7-9

CDR3: CASSEWPTSGPGNEQFF
DNA: TGTGCCAGCAGTGAATGGCCGACTAGCGGGCCAGGCAATGAGCAGTTCTTC
D: TRBD2
J: TRBJ2-1
size: once
V: TRBV6-1

CDR3: CASSGTMRGVADTQYF
DNA: TGTGCCAGCAGTGGGACTATGCGGGGGGTGGCAGATACGCAGTATTTT
D: TRBD2
J: TRBJ2-3
size: .
V: TRBV28

CDR3: CASIRGAYNEQFF
DNA: TGTGCCAGCATCCGCGGGGCCTACAATGAGCAGTTCTTC
D: .
J: TRBJ2-1
size: .
V: TRBV7-9

CDR3: CASSSRGNQPQHF
DNA: TGTGCCAGCAGTTCCAGGGGAAATCAGCCCCAGCATTTT
D: .
J: TRBJ1-5
size: .
V: TRBV12-3/TRBV12-4

CDR3: CASRVEREAYNEQFF
DNA: TGTGCCAGCAGGGTCGAGCGGGAGGCCTACAATGAGCAGTTCTTC
D: TRBD2
J: TRBJ2-1
size: .
V: TRBV27

CDR3: CASSEQAGDLTGELFF
DNA: TGTGCCAGCAGTGAACAAGCGGGAGATCTTACCGGGGAGCTGTTTTTT
D: TRBD2
J: TRBJ2-2
size: few
V: TRBV6-4

CDR3: CASSYSGVSYEQYF
DNA: TGTGCCAGCAGTTACTCGGGAGTCTCCTACGAGCAGTACTTC
D: .
J: TRBJ2-7
size: .
V: TRBV6-2/TRBV6-3

CDR3: CASSQGENTGELFF
DNA: TGTGCCAGCAGTCAGGGTGAGAACACCGGGGAGCTGTTTTTT
D: .
J: TRBJ2-2
size: .
V: TRBV6-4

CDR3: CASSYHGGSGETQYF
DNA: TGTGCCAGCAGTTATCACGGCGGGAGTGGGGAGACCCAGTACTTC
D: TRBD2
J: TRBJ2-5
size: .
V: TRBV6-6

CDR3: CAWSESGVSSNQPQHF
DNA: TGTGCCTGGAGTGAATCGGGGGTATCCAGCAATCAGCCCCAGCATTTT
D: .
J: TRBJ1-5
size: .
V: TRBV30

CDR3: CASSESQSNTEAFF
DNA: TGTGCCAGCAGTGAATCCCAGTCGAACACTGAAGCTTTCTTT
D: .
J: TRBJ1-1
size: .
V: TRBV25-1

CDR3: CASSKEGFNYGYTF
DNA: TGTGCCAGCAGCAAGGAGGGGTTTAACTATGGCTACACCTTC
D: .
J: TRBJ1-2
size: .
V: TRBV5-4

CDR3: CASSPDRERYGYTF
DNA: TGTGCCAGCTCACCCGACAGGGAAAGGTATGGCTACACCTTC
D: TRBD1
J: TRBJ1-2
size: .
V: TRBV18

CDR3: CASSTGRNQETQYF
DNA: TGTGCCAGCAGCACAGGACGGAACCAAGAGACCCAGTACTTC
D: .
J: TRBJ2-5
size: once
V: TRBV5-4

CDR3: CATRQGYGYTF
DNA: TGTGCCACCCGACAGGGCTATGGCTACACCTTC
D: TRBD1
J: TRBJ1-2
size: .
V: TRBV19

CDR3: CASSLAGTGHSGNTIYF
DNA: TGTGCCAGCAGCTTAGCCGGGACGGGACACTCTGGAAACACCATATATTTT
D: .
J: TRBJ1-3
size: .
V: TRBV7-9

CDR3: CASSFMTSYGYTF
DNA: TGTGCCAGCAGCTTCATGACTAGCTATGGCTACACCTTC
D: .
J: TRBJ1-2
size: once
V: TRBV5-4

CDR3: CASSQESFVNSPLHF
DNA: TGTGCCAGCAGCCAAGAATCTTTTGTCAATTCACCCCTCCACTTT
D: .
J: TRBJ1-6
size: .
V: TRBV3-1/TRBV3-2

CDR3: CATETDRGHEQFF
DNA: TGTGCCACAGAAACAGACAGGGGCCATGAGCAGTTCTTC
D: TRBD1
J: TRBJ2-1
size: .
V: TRBV24-1

CDR3: CASFTAGDNEQFF
DNA: TGTGCCAGCTTCACGGCGGGCGACAATGAGCAGTTCTTC
D: .
J: TRBJ2-1
size: .
V: TRBV12-3/TRBV12-4

CDR3: CATSGREGRGYNEQFF
DNA: TGTGCCACCAGCGGCCGGGAGGGGCGCGGATACAATGAGCAGTTCTTC
D: TRBD2
J: TRBJ2-1
size: .
V: TRBV15

CDR3: CASSYVRQAVNTEAFF
DNA: TGTGCCAGCTCGTATGTGAGACAGGCTGTGAACACTGAAGCTTTCTTT
D: .
J: TRBJ1-1
size: .
V: TRBV18

CDR3: CASSPIQTGGYTF
DNA: TGTGCCAGCTCACCTATACAAACAGGAGGCTACACCTTC
D: .
J: TRBJ1-2
size: .
V: TRBV18

CDR3: CASSPTQQGAGYTF
DNA: TGTGCCAGCAGCCCAACTCAACAGGGGGCAGGCTACACCTTC
D: TRBD1
J: TRBJ1-2
size: .
V: TRBV27

CDR3: CASSLGGAGYEQYF
DNA: TGTGCCAGCAGCCTGGGAGGGGCAGGGTACGAGCAGTACTTC
D: TRBD2
J: TRBJ2-7
size: .
V: TRBV28

CDR3: CASSLQDRGSNTEAFF
DNA: TGCGCCAGCAGCTTGCAGGACAGGGGTTCGAACACTGAAGCTTTCTTT
D: TRBD1
J: TRBJ1-1
size: .
V: TRBV5-1

CDR3: CASSPTTGNTEAFF
DNA: TGTGCCAGCAGCCCCACCACGGGGAACACTGAAGCTTTCTTT
D: .
J: TRBJ1-1
size: many
V: TRBV3-1/TRBV3-2

CDR3: CATQGGAGEQETQYF
DNA: TGTGCCACCCAAGGTGGGGCAGGGGAACAAGAGACCCAGTACTTC
D: .
J: TRBJ2-5
size: .
V: TRBV24-1

CDR3: CASSLFADYGYTF
DNA: TGTGCCAGCAGTTTATTTGCAGATTATGGCTACACCTTC
D: .
J: TRBJ1-2
size: .
V: TRBV27

CDR3: CASSTPGLADNEQFF
DNA: TGTGCCAGCAGTACCCCGGGACTAGCGGACAATGAGCAGTTCTTC
D: TRBD2
J: TRBJ2-1
size: .
V: TRBV6-2/TRBV6-3

CDR3: CASSVGTGNFNTEAFF
DNA: TGTGCCAGCAGTGTAGGGACAGGTAATTTCAACACTGAAGCTTTCTTT
D: TRBD1
J: TRBJ1-1
size: few
V: TRBV2

CDR3: CASSSARDTQYF
DNA: TGTGCCAGCAGTTCGGCGCGGGATACGCAGTATTTT
D: .
J: TRBJ2-3
size: .
V: TRBV12-3/TRBV12-4

CDR3: CASSSLAGGSGELFF
DNA: TGCGCCAGCAGTTCCCTAGCGGGAGGTTCCGGGGAGCTGTTTTTT
D: TRBD2
J: TRBJ2-2
size: .
V: TRBV5-1

CDR3: CASSTQDRGPPGNTIYF
DNA: TGTGCCAGCAGCACCCAGGACAGGGGCCCGCCTGGAAACACCATATATTTT
D: TRBD1
J: TRBJ1-3
size: once
V: TRBV13

CDR3: CASSSNRDRAYEQYF
DNA: TGTGCCAGCAGTTCAAACCGGGACAGAGCCTACGAGCAGTACTTC
D: TRBD1
J: TRBJ2-7
size: .
V: TRBV7-9

CDR3: CASSSGLKGYTF
DNA: TGTGCCAGCAGCTCGGGGTTAAAGGGCTACACCTTC
D: .
J: TRBJ1-2
size: .
V: TRBV12-3/TRBV12-4

CDR3: CASRSYSSYNEQFF
DNA: TGTGCCAGCAGAAGCTACAGCTCCTACAATGAGCAGTTCTTC
D: .
J: TRBJ2-1
size: .
V: TRBV28

CDR3: CASRTLTGRAFF
DNA: TGTGCCAGCAGGACCTTGACAGGGAGAGCTTTCTTT
D: TRBD1
J: TRBJ1-1
size: .
V: TRBV28

CDR3: CASSLPLAGVETQYF
DNA: TGTGCCAGCAGCCTTCCCTTAGCGGGAGTAGAGACCCAGTACTTC
D: TRBD2
J: TRBJ2-5
size: .
V: TRBV5-4

CDR3: CASSQERGGGNYGYTF
DNA: TGCGCCAGCAGCCAAGAACGTGGAGGGGGCAACTATGGCTACACCTTC
D: TRBD1
J: TRBJ1-2
size: .
V: TRBV4-1

CDR3: CASSSFSGRAENIQYF
DNA: TGTGCCAGCAGCTCTTTTAGCGGGAGGGCCGAAAACATTCAGTACTTC
D: TRBD2
J: TRBJ2-4
size: .
V: TRBV5-6

CDR3: CASTAGGGMPYEQYF
DNA: TGTGCCAGCACCGCGGGGGGGGGAATGCCCTACGAGCAGTACTTC
D: TRBD2
J: TRBJ2-7
size: .
V: TRBV3-1/TRBV3-2

CDR3: CASSNRGANEKLFF
DNA: TGTGCCAGTAGTAACAGGGGGGCTAATGAAAAACTGTTTTTT
D: TRBD1
J: TRBJ1-4
size: .
V: TRBV19

CDR3: CAWRGIDSLMGYTF
DNA: TGTGCCTGGCGTGGCATCGACAGTCTTATGGGCTACACCTTC
D: .
J: TRBJ1-2
size: .
V: TRBV30

CDR3: CASRLGQGNSYEQYF
DNA: TGCGCCAGCAGACTTGGACAGGGGAACTCCTACGAGCAGTACTTC
D: TRBD1
J: TRBJ2-7
size: .
V: TRBV5-1

CDR3: CASMVGRGSYNEQFF
DNA: TGTGCCAGTATGGTCGGGAGAGGGTCCTACAATGAGCAGTTCTTC
D: .
J: TRBJ2-1
size: .
V: TRBV19

CDR3: CSVGGQLNTEAFF
DNA: TGCAGCGTTGGAGGGCAGCTCAACACTGAAGCTTTCTTT
D: .
J: TRBJ1-1
size: .
V: TRBV29-1

CDR3: CASSLNRGPYGYTF
DNA: TGTGCCAGCAGCTTGAACAGGGGTCCCTATGGCTACACCTTC
D: TRBD1
J: TRBJ1-2
size: .
V: TRBV7-2

CDR3: CASIPNGAGVREQFF
DNA: TGTGCCAGTATTCCAAATGGGGCGGGAGTACGGGAGCAGTTCTTC
D: TRBD2
J: TRBJ2-1
size: medium-sized
V: TRBV19

CDR3: CAISESIAGVIYEQYF
DNA: TGTGCCATCAGTGAGTCGATAGCGGGAGTCATCTACGAGCAGTACTTC
D: TRBD2
J: TRBJ2-7
size: .
V: TRBV10-3

CDR3: CASSVNTEAFF
DNA: TGTGCCAGTAGCGTGAACACTGAAGCTTTCTTT
D: .
J: TRBJ1-1
size: once
V: TRBV19

CDR3: CASSLVVREYNEQFF
DNA: TGTGCCAGCAGCTTGGTCGTCAGGGAATACAATGAGCAGTTCTTC
D: .
J: TRBJ2-1
size: .
V: TRBV5-8

CDR3: CASSRTSEGTGELFF
DNA: TGTGCCAGCAGCAGAACTAGCGAGGGCACCGGGGAGCTGTTTTTT
D: TRBD2
J: TRBJ2-2
size: .
V: TRBV11-3

CDR3: CASGLVVGVAKNIQYF
DNA: TGTGCTAGTGGTTTGGTAGTCGGGGTAGCCAAAAACATTCAGTACTTC
D: .
J: TRBJ2-4
size: .
V: TRBV12-5

CDR3: CASSFKFTDTQYF
DNA: TGTGCCAGCAGTTTCAAATTCACAGATACGCAGTATTTT
D: .
J: TRBJ2-3
size: .
V: TRBV12-3/TRBV12-4

CDR3: CASRPGTSTYEQYF
DNA: TGCGCCAGCAGACCCGGGACTTCCACCTACGAGCAGTACTTC
D: .
J: TRBJ2-7
size: .
V: TRBV5-1

CDR3: CASRQGESPLHF
DNA: TGCGCCAGCAGGCAGGGGGAGTCACCCCTCCACTTT
D: TRBD1
J: TRBJ1-6
size: few
V: TRBV5-1